These 23 T cell receptor beta chains originate from one sample sequenced in a study of blood T cells in healthy people across ages. Primers used in a second PCR of roughly 6 to 11 cycles were a sample-barcoded 5' primer and a J-beta primer mix. TCRdb reprocessed the 5' RACE reads with MiXCR, giving one entry per CDR3 protein. The repertoire holds about 1.7 million distinct CDR3 sequences, with over 25% as singletons. The sequencing input was blood. Receptors originate from a woman aged 25 to 39 in good health.

This clonotype has a single count. The chain carries TRBV28 and TRBJ2-1; 14 nucleotides agree with TRBD2. The DNA end lines up better with TRBJ2-7; the J call may be wrong. The CDR3 spans 17 residues. The germline V gene has CDR1 MDHEN and CDR2 SYDVKM. This CDR3 is CASQPPGLAGDYNEQYF. The CDR3 DNA is TGTGCCTCCCAACCACCGGGACTAGCGGGGGACTACAATGAGCAGTACTTC.

The V call is TRBV30, the J call TRBJ2-3, with 12 bases aligning to TRBD2. The CDR3 length is 15 residues. Germline V CDR1 and CDR2: GTSNPN, SVGIG (reference sequence). Unmatched junction bases numbered 3, after V lost 5 bases and J lost 0 bases. CDR3 bases: TGTGCCTGGCAAGGACTAGCGGGGAGCACAGATACGCAGTATTTT. Its translation is CAWQGLAGSTDTQYF.

The chain uses TRBV21-1 and TRBJ2-2; the D call in the table, TRBD1, was not verified against the DNA. TRBV21-1 is a documented pseudogene. This CDR3 region has 15 residues. CDR3 DNA: TGTGCCAGCAGCAAAAACGGACAGGGTTGTCCGGAGCTGTTTTTT. Its protein product is CASSKNGQGCPELFF.

The sample holds a few counts of this clonotype. The chain combines TRBV7-9 with TRBJ1-1; D uncertain. Trimming removed 8 bases at V and 6 bases at J, with 10 bases between. The V gene's germline CDR1 is SEHNR and CDR2 FQNEAQ (reference sequence). CDR3 length: 11 residues. DNA of the CDR3: TGTGCCAGCGGGGAGGCCGCTGAAGCTTTCTTT. Translating it yields CASGEAAEAFF.

This clonotype was seen a few times. This rearrangement joins TRBV28 to TRBJ1-5; the match to TRBD1 covers 9 bases. J was trimmed by 6 bases and V by 5 bases; bases with no gene match: 8. Germline assignment: CDR1 MDHEN and CDR2 SYDVKM. This CDR3 region has 15 residues. Written as DNA, the CDR3 is TGTGCCAGCAGTCTGACAGGGGGGTTACGTCAGCCCCAGCATTTT. Encoded protein: CASSLTGGLRQPQHF.

Many counts were recorded for this clonotype. The chain combines TRBV14 with TRBJ1-2; TRBD1 aligns across 9 bases. The trim removed 2 bases at V and 9 bases at J, leaving 7 bases unmatched. CDR1 and CDR2 from the germline V gene are SGHDN and FVKESK. The CDR3 runs 14 residues. The CDR3 loop is CASSQQSGTGSYTF. DNA for the CDR3: TGTGCCAGCAGCCAACAATCCGGGACAGGGAGCTACACCTTC.

For this clonotype: This may stem from a read error, because a much larger clone lies one nucleotide away. The chain employs TRBV12-3 or TRBV12-4 and TRBJ2-3; TRBD1 might be the D (7 bases). This CDR3 is built from 16 residues. Here the CDR3 DNA reads TGTGCCAGCAGTCCTCAGGGGGGTTCTAGCACAAATACGCAGTATTTT. Residues: CASSPQGGSSTNTQYF.

A few counts support this clonotype. One junction end disagrees with the germline gene, perhaps due to a read error. This chain joins TRBV6-2 or TRBV6-3 and TRBJ2-5; D not certain. This CDR3 spans 15 amino acids. Germline V gene data show CDR1 as MNHEY and CDR2 as SVGEGT. The CDR3 protein is CAGSYSGLLQETQYF. DNA for the CDR3: TGTGCCGGCAGTTACTCGGGTCTGCTCCAAGAGACCCAGTACTTC.

This clonotype was found many times. The rearrangement uses TRBV25-1 and TRBJ2-7; the D gene could be TRBD1 or TRBD2 (5 bases each). This CDR3 has 12 residues. Germline values: CDR1 MGHDK, CDR2 SYGVNS. Trimming cost V 4 bases and J 6 bases, with 10 bases left between them. In nucleotides, the CDR3 is TGTGCCAGCAGTGTGGGGGTTGTCGAGCAGTACTTC. Translation gives CASSVGVVEQYF.

There are a few counts of this clonotype. This chain joins TRBV12-3 or TRBV12-4 and TRBJ2-4, with 14 bases aligning to TRBD2. The DNA end favors TRBJ2-7, so the J call may be wrong. The CDR3 is made up of 16 amino acids. This chain's CDR3 is CASSLAGLAGVSEQYF. The CDR3 DNA follows: TGTGCCAGCAGTTTAGCGGGACTAGCGGGAGTGAGCGAGCAGTACTTC.

This clonotype was observed a handful of times. The rearrangement uses TRBV7-2 and TRBJ2-7; 8 nucleotides line up with TRBD1. V trimming: 6 bases; J trimming: 5 bases; junction bases outside the gene matches: 6. This CDR3 is 13 amino acids long. The germline V gene encodes CDR1 SGHTA and CDR2 FQGNSA. The CDR3 sequence: CASRQGVGHEQYF. Written as DNA, the CDR3 is TGTGCCAGCAGACAGGGGGTTGGCCACGAGCAGTACTTC.

There are many counts of this clonotype. The CDR3 DNA reads as TGTGCCAGCAGCTTGTTGGGGAGGGACGCCAAAAACATTCAGTACTTC. This translates into CASSLLGRDAKNIQYF. This chain links TRBV5-6 with TRBJ2-4, with 7 bases identical to TRBD2. CDR3 length: 16 amino acids. With 1 base clipped from V and 1 base from J, the junction kept 5 bases outside the gene matches. Looked up from germline, CDR1 is SGHDT and CDR2 is YYEEEE. The whole variable domain, remainder taken from reference TRBV5-6 and TRBJ2-4, is DAGVTQSPTHLIKTRGQQVTLRCSPKSGHDTVSWYQQALGQGPQFIFQYYEEEERQRGNFPDRFSGHQFPNYSSELNVNALLLGDSALYLCASSLLGRDAKNIQYFGAGTRLSVL.

The table lists this clonotype with many counts. The chain employs TRBV6-2 or TRBV6-3 and TRBJ2-3, with D hard to call. This CDR3 is 12 amino acids long. Germline values: CDR1 MNHEY, CDR2 SVGEGT. Trimming took 5 bases from V and 6 from J, leaving 9 bases between them. CDR3 DNA: TGTGCCAGCAGTGATTACCCCGATACGCAGTATTTT. This gives the protein CASSDYPDTQYF.

The chain has TRBV4-3 and TRBJ2-3, with 8 bases matching TRBD1. Germline CDR1 LGHNA, CDR2 YSLEER. V lost 5 bases and J lost 3; bases outside the gene matches: 10. CDR3 length: 16 amino acids. The CDR3 loop is CASSEQGAVSTDTQYF. The DNA for the CDR3 is TGCGCCAGCAGCGAGCAGGGGGCGGTATCGACAGATACGCAGTATTTT.

This clonotype was counted ten times or more. The rearrangement links TRBV20-1 to TRBJ2-7, with 12 bases matching TRBD2. Germline V gives CDR1 DFQATT, CDR2 SNEGSKA (reference sequence). J gave up 2 bases and V 0 bases, and 5 bases lay outside the gene matches. The CDR3 sequence is 16 residues long. CDR3 nucleotides: TGCAGTGCTAGAGATCCACTAGCGGGAGGAACCTACGAGCAGTACTTC. Translating gives CSARDPLAGGTYEQYF.

This clonotype was recorded at least ten times. The CDR3 nucleotides read TGTGCCAGCAGTAAGCGGGGATTCGAGCAGTACTTC. Its translation: CASSKRGFEQYF. This chain joins TRBV6-5 and TRBJ2-7; 7 bases agree with TRBD2. Germline V CDR1 and CDR2: MNHEY, SVGAGI. CDR3 length equals 12 residues. V lost 5 bases and J lost 6; bases outside the gene matches: 4.

This clonotype was detected ten times or more. The V call is TRBV12-3 or TRBV12-4, the J call TRBJ1-2; unclear D gene. The germline V and J ends were trimmed by 7 bases and 3 bases, with 12 bases remaining between them. The CDR3 contains 13 residues. Here the CDR3 reads CASKAGDYYGYTF. As DNA, the CDR3 is TGTGCCAGCAAGGCGGGAGATTACTATGGCTACACCTTC.

The rearrangement joins TRBV5-1 to TRBJ2-7; 7 nucleotides line up with TRBD2. Germline trimming cut 4 bases from V and 0 bases from J; bases unmatched to any gene: 7. Germline CDR1 SGHRS, CDR2 YFSETQ. This CDR3 is built from 15 residues. CDR3 sequence: CASSGGLVHSYEQYF. In nucleotides, the CDR3 is TGCGCCAGCAGCGGCGGACTAGTCCACTCCTACGAGCAGTACTTC.

The gene calls are TRBV12-3 or TRBV12-4 and TRBJ1-2; D might be TRBD1 (5 bases). Trimming removed 8 bases at V and 6 bases at J, with 10 bases between. The CDR3 has 11 residues. The CDR3 loop is CASAGTDGYTF. Here the CDR3 DNA reads TGTGCCAGCGCAGGGACGGATGGCTACACCTTC.

In its sample, this clonotype was seen many times. The V and J genes are TRBV24-1 and TRBJ2-1; perhaps D is TRBD1 or TRBD2 (5 bases each). Germline CDR1 is KGHDR and CDR2 is SFDVKD. The CDR3 length is 16 residues. V lost 2 bases and J 0 bases, leaving 10 bases between the germline ends. The CDR3, as DNA: TGTGCCACCAGTGATTCCTCAGGGACCTCCTACAATGAGCAGTTCTTC. The encoded protein is CATSDSSGTSYNEQFF.

For this clonotype: Being one base from a much bigger clone, this may be a read error. The chain is built from TRBV9 and TRBJ2-7, with no clear D. CDR3 length equals 14 residues. Germline V gives CDR1 SGDLS, CDR2 YYNGEE. This CDR3 is CASSAEHGPYERYF. The CDR3 DNA follows: TGTGCCAGCAGCGCGGAACACGGGCCCTACGAGCGGTACTTC.

This clonotype was counted many times. The V gene is TRBV29-1, the J gene TRBJ2-5, with D possibly matching TRBD1 (6 bases). V dropped 7 bases and J dropped 2 bases, with 11 bases sitting between them. CDR3 size: 12 residues. Germline CDR1 reads SQVTM; CDR2 reads ANQGSEA. This chain's CDR3 is CSGLRGQETQYF. CDR3 nucleotides: TGCAGCGGCCTGAGGGGGCAAGAGACCCAGTACTTC.

The V call is TRBV24-1, the J call TRBJ2-5, with 12 bases that match TRBD1. With V trimmed by 4 bases and J by 11 bases, 13 bases remained unmatched. Germline V gives CDR1 KGHDR, CDR2 SFDVKD. There are 16 residues in the CDR3. The CDR3, as DNA: TGTGCCACCAGTGACTCCGGGACAGGGGGCAGAAATGAGCAGTACTTC. Its protein is CATSDSGTGGRNEQYF.